This T cell receptor beta chain was recorded in a study of shared clonotypes between healthy human individuals. Clones were read by immunoSEQ multiplex PCR, and TCRdb kept only the in-frame ones, dropping some. The repertoire has millions of clones, about 93% of them found once; the top ten carry more than 1.5%. Selected positively for CCR7 and CD45RO-negative, naive CD8 cells excluded terminally differentiated effector memory CD45RA+ cells. From germline, CDR1 is LNHDA and CDR2 SQIVND (reference sequence). The ends lost 6 bases at V and 8 bases at J; junction bases unmatched: 8. This CDR3 is 14 amino acids long.

The clonotype originates from a man younger than 35 in good health. Some clones in this sample may be carry-over from other donors' samples. The rearrangement joins TRBV19 to TRBJ2-1; 9 positions match TRBD2. Specimen: naive CD8+ T cells from PBMCs. The CDR3 loop is CASSPPRLADEQFF. CDR3 in DNA: TGTGCCAGTAGCCCACCAAGACTAGCGGATGAGCAGTTCTTC.